This TCR beta chain was recorded in a study of breast tumors, draining lymph nodes, adjacent tissues. Trimming took 3 bases from V and 1 from J, leaving 10 bases between them. Germline V gene sequence: CDR1 SGHDN, CDR2 FVKESK. The CDR3 runs 14 residues. TCRdb processed the multiplex PCR reads anew with MiXCR; each CDR3 protein has one entry. The data contain some 140,000 distinct CDR3 sequences, less than 25% of them singletons. As concerns this clonotype: A much bigger clone sits one base away, suggesting this may be a read error.

Samples came from axillary lymph nodes draining the breast cancer. The rearrangement links TRBV14 to TRBJ2-7; D is undetermined. The source of this sequence is a female donor with breast cancer. Some clones in this sample may be carry-over from other donors' samples. The sample taken for sequencing was axillary lymph node tissue. The CDR3 spells CASSHYDVSYEQYF. The CDR3 nucleotides are TGTGCCAGCAGCCACTATGACGTATCCTACGAGCAGTACTTC.